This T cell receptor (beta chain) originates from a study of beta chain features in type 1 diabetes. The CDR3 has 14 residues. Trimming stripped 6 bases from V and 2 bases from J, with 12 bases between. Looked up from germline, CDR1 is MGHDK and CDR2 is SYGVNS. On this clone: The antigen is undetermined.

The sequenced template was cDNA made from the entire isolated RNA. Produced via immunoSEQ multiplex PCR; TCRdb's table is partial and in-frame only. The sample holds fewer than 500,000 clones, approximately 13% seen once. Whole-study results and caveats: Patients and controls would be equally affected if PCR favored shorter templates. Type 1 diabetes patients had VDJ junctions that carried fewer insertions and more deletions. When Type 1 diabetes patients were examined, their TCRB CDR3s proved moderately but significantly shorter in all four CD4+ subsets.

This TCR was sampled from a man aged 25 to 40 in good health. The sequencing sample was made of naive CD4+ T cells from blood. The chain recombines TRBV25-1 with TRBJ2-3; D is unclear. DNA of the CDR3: TGTGCCAGCAGCCTATCCGGGTCCACAGATACGCAGTATTTT. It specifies CASSLSGSTDTQYF.